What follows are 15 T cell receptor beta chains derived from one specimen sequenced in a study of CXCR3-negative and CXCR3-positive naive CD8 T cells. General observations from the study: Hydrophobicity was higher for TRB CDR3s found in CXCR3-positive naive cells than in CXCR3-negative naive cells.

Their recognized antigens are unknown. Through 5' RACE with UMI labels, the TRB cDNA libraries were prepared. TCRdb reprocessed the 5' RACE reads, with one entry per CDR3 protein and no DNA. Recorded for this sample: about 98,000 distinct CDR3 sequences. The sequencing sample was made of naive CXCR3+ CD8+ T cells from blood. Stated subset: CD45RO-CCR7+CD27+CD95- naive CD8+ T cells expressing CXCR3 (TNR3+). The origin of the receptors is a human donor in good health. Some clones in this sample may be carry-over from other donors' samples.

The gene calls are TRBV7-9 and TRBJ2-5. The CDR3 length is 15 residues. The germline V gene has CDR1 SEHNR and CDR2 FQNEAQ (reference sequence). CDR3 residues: CASSYGVGSRETQYF.

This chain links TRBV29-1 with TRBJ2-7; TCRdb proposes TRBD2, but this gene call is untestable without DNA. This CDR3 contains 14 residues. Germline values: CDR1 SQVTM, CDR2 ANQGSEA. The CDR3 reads CSVEFKGRTYEQYF.

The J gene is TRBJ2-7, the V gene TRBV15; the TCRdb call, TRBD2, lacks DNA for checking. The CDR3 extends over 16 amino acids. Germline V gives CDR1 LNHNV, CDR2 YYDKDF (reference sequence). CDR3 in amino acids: CATSSSGGFSSYEQYF.

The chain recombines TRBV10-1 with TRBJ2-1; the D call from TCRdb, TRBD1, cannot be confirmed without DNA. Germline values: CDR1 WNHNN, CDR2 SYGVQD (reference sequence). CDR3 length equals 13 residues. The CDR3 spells CASSEPDSDEQFF.

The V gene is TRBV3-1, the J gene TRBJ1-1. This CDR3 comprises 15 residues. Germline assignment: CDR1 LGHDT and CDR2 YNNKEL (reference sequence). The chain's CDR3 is CASSQGLGYFAEAFF.

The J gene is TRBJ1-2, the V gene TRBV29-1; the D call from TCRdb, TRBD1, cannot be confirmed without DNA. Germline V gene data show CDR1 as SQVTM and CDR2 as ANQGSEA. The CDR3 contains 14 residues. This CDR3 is CSVEGQGPPYIQSF.

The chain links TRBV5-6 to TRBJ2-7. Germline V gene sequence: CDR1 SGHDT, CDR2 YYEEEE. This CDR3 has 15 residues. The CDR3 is CASSLVTTAVYEQYF.

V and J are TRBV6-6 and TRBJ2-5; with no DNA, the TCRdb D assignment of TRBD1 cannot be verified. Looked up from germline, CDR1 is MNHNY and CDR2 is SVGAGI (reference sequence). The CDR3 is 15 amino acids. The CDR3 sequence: CASSYLTGFSETQYF.

The CDR3 loop is CASSQVQGDTGELFF. The chain uses TRBV14 and TRBJ2-2. CDR3 length: 15 residues. Germline loops: CDR1 SGHDN, CDR2 FVKESK.

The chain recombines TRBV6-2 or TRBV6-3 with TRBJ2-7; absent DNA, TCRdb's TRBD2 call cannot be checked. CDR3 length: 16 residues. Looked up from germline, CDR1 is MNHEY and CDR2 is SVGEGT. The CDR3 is CASSYSAIAGGYEQYF.

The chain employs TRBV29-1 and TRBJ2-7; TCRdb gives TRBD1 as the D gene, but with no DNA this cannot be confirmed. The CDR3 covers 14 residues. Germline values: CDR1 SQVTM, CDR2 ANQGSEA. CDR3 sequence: CSVESQERTYEQYF.

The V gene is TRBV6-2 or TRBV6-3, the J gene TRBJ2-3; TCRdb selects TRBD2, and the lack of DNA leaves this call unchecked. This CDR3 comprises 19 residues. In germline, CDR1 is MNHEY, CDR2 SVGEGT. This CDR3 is CASTTGTSGAASGTDTQYF.

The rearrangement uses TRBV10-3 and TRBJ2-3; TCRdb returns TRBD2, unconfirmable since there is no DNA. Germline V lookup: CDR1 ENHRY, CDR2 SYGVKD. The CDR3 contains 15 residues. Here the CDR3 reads CAISETSGATDTQYF.

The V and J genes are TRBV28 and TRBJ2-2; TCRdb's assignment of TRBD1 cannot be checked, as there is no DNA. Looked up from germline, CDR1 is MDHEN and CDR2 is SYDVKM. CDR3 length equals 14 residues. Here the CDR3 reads CASSPLARTGELFF.

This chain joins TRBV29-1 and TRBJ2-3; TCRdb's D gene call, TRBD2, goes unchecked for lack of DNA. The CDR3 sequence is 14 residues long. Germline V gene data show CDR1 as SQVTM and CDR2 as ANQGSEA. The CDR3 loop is CSVQGGRAGDTQYF.